This T cell receptor beta chain was recorded in a study of T cells in Graves' hyperthyroidism and ophthalmopathy. Researchers barred patients who had uncontrolled infection, other autoimmune disease, pregnancy or lactation. The authors obtained PBMCs from 7.5 to 10 ml of fresh peripheral blood. This clonotype was found many times. Its antigen is unidentified. Overall study findings and caveats: Model predictions of ophthalmopathy came a median around 6.5 months before onset.

Germline CDR1 is SGHNT and CDR2 is YENEEA. The CDR3 has 13 amino acids. V was pared by 5 bases and J by 10 bases, with 15 bases between. The investigators amplified TCR beta CDR3 regions from RNA transcripts. TCR CDR3 underwent first-round RT-PCR with the HTBI primer set. MiXCR was run by TCRdb on the multiplex PCR reads, yielding one entry per CDR3 protein. The sample lists 460,000 or so distinct CDR3 sequences; 13% to 15% were seen once. Material for sequencing was blood. The TCR was taken from a young woman with Graves' hyperthyroidism. J is TRBJ2-1 and V is TRBV11-3; D might be TRBD2 (6 bases). CDR3 sequence: CASSGASVGEQFF. The CDR3 DNA reads as TGTGCCAGCAGCGGGGCTAGCGTTGGCGAGCAGTTCTTC.